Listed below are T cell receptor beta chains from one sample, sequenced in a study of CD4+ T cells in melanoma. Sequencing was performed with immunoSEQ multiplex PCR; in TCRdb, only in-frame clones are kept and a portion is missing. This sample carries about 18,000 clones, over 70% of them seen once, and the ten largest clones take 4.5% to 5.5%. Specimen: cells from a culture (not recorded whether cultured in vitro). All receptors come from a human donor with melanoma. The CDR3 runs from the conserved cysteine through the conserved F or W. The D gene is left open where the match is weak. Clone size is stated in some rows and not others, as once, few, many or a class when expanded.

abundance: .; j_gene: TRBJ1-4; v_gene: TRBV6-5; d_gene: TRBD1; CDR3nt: TGTGCCAGCAGTTCTAGACAGGGGCGACTTAATGAAAAACTGTTTTTT; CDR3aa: CASSSRQGRLNEKLFF
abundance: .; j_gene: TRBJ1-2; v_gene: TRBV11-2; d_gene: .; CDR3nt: TGTGCCAGCACCCGTTTCGGACGGGGAGGGCGCTACACCTTC; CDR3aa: CASTRFGRGGRYTF
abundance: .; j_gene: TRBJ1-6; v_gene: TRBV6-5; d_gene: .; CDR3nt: TGTGCCAGCAGTTGGGACCCCAATTCACCCCTCCACTTT; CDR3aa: CASSWDPNSPLHF
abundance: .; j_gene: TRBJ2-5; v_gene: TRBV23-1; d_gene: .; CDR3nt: TGCGCCAGCAGTCAATCTGGGCTAGCTGGGGAGACCCAGTACTTC; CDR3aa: CASSQSGLAGETQYF
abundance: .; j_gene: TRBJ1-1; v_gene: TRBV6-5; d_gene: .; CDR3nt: TGTGCCAGCAGTGAGACAGAGGCGAACACTGAAGCTTTCTTT; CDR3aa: CASSETEANTEAFF
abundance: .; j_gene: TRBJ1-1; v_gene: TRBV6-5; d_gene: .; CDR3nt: TGTGCCAGCAGTCGATTCCAGGGTCGGACTGAAGCTTTCTTT; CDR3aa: CASSRFQGRTEAFF
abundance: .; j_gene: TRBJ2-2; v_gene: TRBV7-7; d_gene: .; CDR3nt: TGTGCTAGCAGCTTAGACATAGACACCGGGGAGCTGTTTTTT; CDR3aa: CASSLDIDTGELFF
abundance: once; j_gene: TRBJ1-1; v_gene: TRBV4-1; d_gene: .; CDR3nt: TGCGCCAGCAGGCAAGGGCGTGGGCAGCTCATGAACACTGAAGCTTTCTTT; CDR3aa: CASRQGRGQLMNTEAFF
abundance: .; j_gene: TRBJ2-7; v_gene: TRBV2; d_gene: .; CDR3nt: TGTGCCAGCAGTGGGCCGGGAACCCATTACGAGCAGTACTTC; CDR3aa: CASSGPGTHYEQYF
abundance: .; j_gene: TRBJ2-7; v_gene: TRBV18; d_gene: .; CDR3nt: TGTGCCAGCTCACCTTCATATGGGGCCTACGAGCAGTACTTC; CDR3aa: CASSPSYGAYEQYF
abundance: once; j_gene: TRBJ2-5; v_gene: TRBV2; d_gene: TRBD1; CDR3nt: TGTGCCAGCAGGGACAGGGGCGAGACCCAGTACTTC; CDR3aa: CASRDRGETQYF
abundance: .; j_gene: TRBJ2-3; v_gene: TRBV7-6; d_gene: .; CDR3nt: TGTGCCAGCAGCTTAGACCCGTGGCAGGGAGGAGATACGCAGTATTTT; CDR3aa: CASSLDPWQGGDTQYF
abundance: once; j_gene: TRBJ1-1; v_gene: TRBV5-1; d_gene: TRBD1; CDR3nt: TGCGCCAGCAGCCTAACGACAGGGCCCAACACTGAAGCTTTCTTT; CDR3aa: CASSLTTGPNTEAFF
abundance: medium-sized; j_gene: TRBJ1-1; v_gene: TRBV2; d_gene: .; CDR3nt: TGTGCCAGCAGTGCGTGGCTGGGCACTGAAGCTTTCTTT; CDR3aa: CASSAWLGTEAFF
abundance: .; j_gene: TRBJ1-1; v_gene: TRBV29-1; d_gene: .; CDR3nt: TGCAGCGCTCTAGAGGGTGTTGCTTTCTTT; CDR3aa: CSALEGVAFF
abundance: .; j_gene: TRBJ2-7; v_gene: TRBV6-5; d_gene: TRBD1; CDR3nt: TGTGCCAGCAGACCCGGACAGGGAATTGGCGAGCAGTACTTC; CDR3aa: CASRPGQGIGEQYF
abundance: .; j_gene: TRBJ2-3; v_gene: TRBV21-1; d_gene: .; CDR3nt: TGTGCCAGCAGCAAAGAGCACAGGCACCGGGATACGCAGTATTTT; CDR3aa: CASSKEHRHRDTQYF
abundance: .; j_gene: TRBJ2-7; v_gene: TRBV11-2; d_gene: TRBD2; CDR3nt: TGTGCCAGCAGCTTTGAAAGAACTAGCGAAGCCTACGAGCAGTACTTC; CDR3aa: CASSFERTSEAYEQYF
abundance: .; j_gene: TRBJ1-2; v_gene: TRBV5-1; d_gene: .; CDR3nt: TGCGCCAGCAGCCCGACAGGCCTTGTAGGCGGCTACACCTTC; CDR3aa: CASSPTGLVGGYTF
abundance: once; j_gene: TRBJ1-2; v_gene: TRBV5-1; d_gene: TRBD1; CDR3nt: TGCGCCAGCAGCTTGGGGACAGGGCTTTCGGATGGCTACACCTTC; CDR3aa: CASSLGTGLSDGYTF
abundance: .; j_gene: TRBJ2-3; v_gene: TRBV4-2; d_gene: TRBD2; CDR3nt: TGTGCCAGCAGCCAGGAAGGCCCCACTAGCGGGATCACAGATACGCAGTATTTT; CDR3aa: CASSQEGPTSGITDTQYF
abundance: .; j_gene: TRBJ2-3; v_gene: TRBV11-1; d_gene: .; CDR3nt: TGTGCCAGCAGCTTAGCCCATGGAGACACAGATACGCAGTATTTT; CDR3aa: CASSLAHGDTDTQYF
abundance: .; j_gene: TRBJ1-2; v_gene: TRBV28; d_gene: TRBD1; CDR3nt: TGTGCCAGCAGACTCGGGACAGGGATTTTCGGCTACACCTTC; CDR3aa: CASRLGTGIFGYTF
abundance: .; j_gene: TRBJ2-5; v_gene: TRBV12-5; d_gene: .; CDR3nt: TGTGCTAGTGGTTTGGACGCTGTGGGTTTAAAAGAGACCCAGTACTTC; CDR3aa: CASGLDAVGLKETQYF
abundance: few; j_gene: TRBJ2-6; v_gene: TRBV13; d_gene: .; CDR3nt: TGTGCCAGCAGCTTAGTGACGGTCTCTGGGGCCAACGTCCTGACTTTC; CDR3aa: CASSLVTVSGANVLTF
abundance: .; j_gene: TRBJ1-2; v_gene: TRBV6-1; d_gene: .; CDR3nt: TGTGCCAGCAGTGAAGGCGGGAATAACTATGGCTACACCTTC; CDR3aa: CASSEGGNNYGYTF
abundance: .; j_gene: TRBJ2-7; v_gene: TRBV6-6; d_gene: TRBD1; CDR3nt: TGTGCCAGCAGTTACGCGGACAGGGGGACCTACGAGCAGTACTTC; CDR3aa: CASSYADRGTYEQYF
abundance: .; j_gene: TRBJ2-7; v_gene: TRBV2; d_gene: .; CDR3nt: TGTGCCAGCAGTGCCCAATCCCTAACGGGCGAGCAGTACTTC; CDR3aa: CASSAQSLTGEQYF
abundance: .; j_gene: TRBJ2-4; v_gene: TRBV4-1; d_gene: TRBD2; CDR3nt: TGCGCCAGCAGCCAAGAAAGTTCTAGCGGGGGGACCACGTACTTC; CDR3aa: CASSQESSSGGTTYF
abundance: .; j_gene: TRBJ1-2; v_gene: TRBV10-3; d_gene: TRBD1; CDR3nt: TGTGCCACCTGCGACAGGGCATTCGATGGCTACACCTTC; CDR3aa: CATCDRAFDGYTF
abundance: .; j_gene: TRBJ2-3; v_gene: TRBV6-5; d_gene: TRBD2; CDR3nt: TGTGCCAGCAGTTATTCAGCGGGGGGTCAAGATACGCAGTATTTT; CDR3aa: CASSYSAGGQDTQYF
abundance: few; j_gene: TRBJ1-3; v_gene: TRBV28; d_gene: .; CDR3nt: TGTGCCAGCAGTTTCCAGGACTCTGGAAACACCATATATTTT; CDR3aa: CASSFQDSGNTIYF
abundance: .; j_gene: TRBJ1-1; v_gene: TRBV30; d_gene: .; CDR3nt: TGTGCCTGGAGTGTACGGGGGGTTAATGAAGCTTTCTTT; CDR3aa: CAWSVRGVNEAFF
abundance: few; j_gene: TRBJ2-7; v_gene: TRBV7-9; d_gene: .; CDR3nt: TGTGCCAGCAGCTTAGGGGAACTGATATTGGGGGAGCAGTACTTC; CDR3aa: CASSLGELILGEQYF
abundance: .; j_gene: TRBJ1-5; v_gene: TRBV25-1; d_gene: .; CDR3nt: TGTGCCAGCAGTGTAGGGCACCAGCCCCAGCATTTT; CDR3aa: CASSVGHQPQHF
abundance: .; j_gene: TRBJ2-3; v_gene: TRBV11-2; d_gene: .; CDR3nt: TGTGCCAGCAGCTTAGACGTCAGATACACAGATACGCAGTATTTT; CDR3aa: CASSLDVRYTDTQYF
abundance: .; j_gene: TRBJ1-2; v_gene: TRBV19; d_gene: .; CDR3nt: TGTGCCAGTAGTATTGGACAGCCCGGGGTGGGATATGGCTACACCTTC; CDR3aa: CASSIGQPGVGYGYTF
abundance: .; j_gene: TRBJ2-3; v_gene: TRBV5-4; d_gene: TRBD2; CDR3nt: TGTGCCAGCAGCGGGGGACTAGCGGGGGGATTACTTAGCACAGATACGCAGTATTTT; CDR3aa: CASSGGLAGGLLSTDTQYF
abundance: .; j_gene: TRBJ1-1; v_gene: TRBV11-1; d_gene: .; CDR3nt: TGTGCCAGCAGCTTAGGCCGGGGAGGGAAACGTAGTACTGAAGCTTTCTTT; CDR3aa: CASSLGRGGKRSTEAFF
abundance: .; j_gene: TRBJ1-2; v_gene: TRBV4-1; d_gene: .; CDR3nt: TGCGCCAGCAGCCCCGCCCGGGTAGGACTCTATGGCTACACCTTC; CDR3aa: CASSPARVGLYGYTF
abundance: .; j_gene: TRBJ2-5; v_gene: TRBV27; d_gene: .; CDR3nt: TGTGCCAGCAGTTCACAGAGGTTTCGGGAGACCCAGTACTTC; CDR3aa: CASSSQRFRETQYF
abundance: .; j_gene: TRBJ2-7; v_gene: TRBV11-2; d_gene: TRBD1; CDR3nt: TGTGCCAGCAGCTTAAGGGACAGGTTTAACGAGCAGTACTTC; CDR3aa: CASSLRDRFNEQYF
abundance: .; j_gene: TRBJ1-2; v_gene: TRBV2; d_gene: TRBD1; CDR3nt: TGTGCCAGCAACCTACATACGACAGGGCCGGTCAGTGGCTACACCTTC; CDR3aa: CASNLHTTGPVSGYTF
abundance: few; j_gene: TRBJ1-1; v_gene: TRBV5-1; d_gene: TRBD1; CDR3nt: TGCGCCAGCAGCTTGGCAGGGGGATTTGGGGCTTTCTTT; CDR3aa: CASSLAGGFGAFF
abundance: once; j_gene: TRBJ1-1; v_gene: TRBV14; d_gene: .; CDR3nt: TGTGCCAGCAGCCAAGACCAGGGGCGTCGGGCTTTCTTT; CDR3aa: CASSQDQGRRAFF
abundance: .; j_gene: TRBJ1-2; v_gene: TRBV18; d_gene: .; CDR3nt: TGTGCCAGCTCACCTGACAGGAACTATGGCTACACCTTC; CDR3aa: CASSPDRNYGYTF
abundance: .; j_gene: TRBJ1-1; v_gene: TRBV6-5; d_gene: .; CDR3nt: TGTGCCAGCATCGAGGCAGGAAGGCCCACTGAAGCTTTCTTT; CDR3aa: CASIEAGRPTEAFF
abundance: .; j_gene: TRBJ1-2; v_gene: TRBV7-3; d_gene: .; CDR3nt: TGTGCCAGCAGCCTTGACGGAGCTAACTATGGCTACACCTTC; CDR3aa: CASSLDGANYGYTF
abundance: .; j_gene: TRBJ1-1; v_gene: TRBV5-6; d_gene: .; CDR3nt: TGTGCCAGCAGCCTGCTCGTCACAGGGTCTGAAGCTTTCTTT; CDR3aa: CASSLLVTGSEAFF
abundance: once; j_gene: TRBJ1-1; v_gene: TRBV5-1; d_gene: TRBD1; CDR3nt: TGCGCCAGCAGCACGGGACAGGGTAGAACTGAAGCTTTCTTT; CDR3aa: CASSTGQGRTEAFF
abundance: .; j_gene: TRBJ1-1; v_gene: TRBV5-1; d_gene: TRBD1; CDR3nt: TGCGCCAGCAGCGGGCAGGGGGGTCGGACTGAAGCTTTCTTT; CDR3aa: CASSGQGGRTEAFF
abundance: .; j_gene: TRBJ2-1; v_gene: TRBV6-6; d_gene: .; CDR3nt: TGTGCCAGCAGTTCCCAACTGGGCACTGAGCAGTTCTTC; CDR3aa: CASSSQLGTEQFF
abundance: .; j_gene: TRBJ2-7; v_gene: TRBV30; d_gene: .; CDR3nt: TGTGCCTGGAGTCCACGCTCGGACGAGCAGTACTTC; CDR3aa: CAWSPRSDEQYF
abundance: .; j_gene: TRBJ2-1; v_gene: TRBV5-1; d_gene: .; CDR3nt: TGCGCCAGCAGCTTGACAACCCCTTCCTATGAGCAGTTCTTC; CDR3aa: CASSLTTPSYEQFF